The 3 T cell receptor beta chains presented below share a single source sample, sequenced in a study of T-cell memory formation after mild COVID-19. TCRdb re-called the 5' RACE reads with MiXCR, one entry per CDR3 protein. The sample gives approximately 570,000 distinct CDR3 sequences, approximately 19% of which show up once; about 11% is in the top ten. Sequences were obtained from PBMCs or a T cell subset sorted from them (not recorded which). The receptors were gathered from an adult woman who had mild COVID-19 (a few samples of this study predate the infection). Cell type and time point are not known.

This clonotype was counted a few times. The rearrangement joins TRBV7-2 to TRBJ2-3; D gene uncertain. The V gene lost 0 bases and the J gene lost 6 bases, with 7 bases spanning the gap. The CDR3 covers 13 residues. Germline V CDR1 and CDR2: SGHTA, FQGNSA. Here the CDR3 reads CASSLAGLDTQYF. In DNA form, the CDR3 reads TGTGCCAGCAGCTTAGCCGGGTTGGATACGCAGTATTTT.

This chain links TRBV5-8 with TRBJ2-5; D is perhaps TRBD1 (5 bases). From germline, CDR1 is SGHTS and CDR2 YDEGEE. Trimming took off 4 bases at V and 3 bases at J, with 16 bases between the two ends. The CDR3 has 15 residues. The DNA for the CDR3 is TGTGCCAGCAGCATTCCACAGGACGGTGAAGAGACCCAGTACTTC. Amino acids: CASSIPQDGEETQYF.

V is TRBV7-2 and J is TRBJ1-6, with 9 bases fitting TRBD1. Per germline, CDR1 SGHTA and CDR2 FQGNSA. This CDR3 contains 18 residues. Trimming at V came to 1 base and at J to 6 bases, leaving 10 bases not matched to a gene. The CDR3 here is CASSLVPTGQGGNSPLHF. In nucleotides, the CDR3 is TGTGCCAGCAGCTTAGTGCCCACGGGACAGGGTGGTAATTCACCCCTCCACTTT. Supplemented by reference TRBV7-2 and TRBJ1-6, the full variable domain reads GAGVSQSPSNKVTEKGKDVELRCDPISGHTALYWYRQSLGQGLEFLIYFQGNSAPDKSGLPSDRFSAERTGGSVSTLTIQRTQQEDSAVYLCASSLVPTGQGGNSPLHFGNGTRLTVT.